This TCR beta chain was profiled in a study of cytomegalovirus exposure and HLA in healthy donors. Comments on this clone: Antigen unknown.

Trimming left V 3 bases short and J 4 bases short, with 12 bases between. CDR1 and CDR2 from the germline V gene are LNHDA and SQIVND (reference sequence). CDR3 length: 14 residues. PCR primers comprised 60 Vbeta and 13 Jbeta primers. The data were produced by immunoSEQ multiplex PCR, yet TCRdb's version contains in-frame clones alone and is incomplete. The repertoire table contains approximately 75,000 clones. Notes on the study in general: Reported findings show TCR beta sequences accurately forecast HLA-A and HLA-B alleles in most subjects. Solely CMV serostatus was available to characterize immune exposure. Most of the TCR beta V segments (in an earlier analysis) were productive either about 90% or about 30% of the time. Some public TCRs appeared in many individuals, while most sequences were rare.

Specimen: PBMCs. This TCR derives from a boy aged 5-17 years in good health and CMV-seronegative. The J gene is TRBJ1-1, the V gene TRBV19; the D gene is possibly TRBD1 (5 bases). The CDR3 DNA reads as TGTGCCAGTAGTATCGATCAGGGCGGCACTGAAGCTTTCTTT. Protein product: CASSIDQGGTEAFF.